The rows below give T cell receptor beta chains drawn from one sample of a study of control samples from healthy donors and cancer patients. Only in-frame clones appear in the TCRdb table, and some are missing; sequencing was by immunoSEQ multiplex PCR. The sample lists about 220,000 clones, 85% to 95% occurring once. The specimen was blood. The receptors here all came from a middle-aged man in good health. CDR3s include the opening cysteine and the closing phenylalanine or tryptophan. D genes are given only for firm matches. Some rows have no size entry. The others give once, few or many, or a class for an expanded clone.

v_gene: TRBV3-1/TRBV3-2
abundance: NA
j_gene: TRBJ2-1
d_gene: TRBD2
CDR3nt: TGTGCCAGCAGCTCCGGGACTAGCGGGGTCGGCAATGAGCAGTTCTTC
CDR3aa: CASSSGTSGVGNEQFF

v_gene: TRBV3-1/TRBV3-2
abundance: once
j_gene: TRBJ2-2
d_gene: NA
CDR3nt: TGTGCCAGCAGGCAACACGAAACCGGGGAGCTGTTTTTT
CDR3aa: CASRQHETGELFF

v_gene: TRBV4-2
abundance: NA
j_gene: TRBJ1-2
d_gene: NA
CDR3nt: TGTGCCAGCAGCGATCAGAACTATGGCTACACCTTC
CDR3aa: CASSDQNYGYTF

v_gene: TRBV7-8
abundance: once
j_gene: TRBJ2-7
d_gene: TRBD2
CDR3nt: TGTGCCAGCAGCCTCGGGACTAACACCTACGAGCAGTACTTC
CDR3aa: CASSLGTNTYEQYF

v_gene: TRBV29-1
abundance: NA
j_gene: TRBJ1-2
d_gene: NA
CDR3nt: TGCAGCGTTGGGACAAACTATGGCTACACCTTC
CDR3aa: CSVGTNYGYTF

v_gene: TRBV6-4
abundance: once
j_gene: TRBJ2-1
d_gene: NA
CDR3nt: TGTGCCAGCAGACGGGACATCGGGGATCTCAATGAGCAGTTCTTC
CDR3aa: CASRRDIGDLNEQFF

v_gene: TRBV5-1
abundance: NA
j_gene: TRBJ1-5
d_gene: NA
CDR3nt: TGCGCCAGCAGCTTGGAGGGACCGCAAGGCAATCAGCCCCAGCATTTT
CDR3aa: CASSLEGPQGNQPQHF

v_gene: TRBV5-1
abundance: NA
j_gene: TRBJ2-3
d_gene: TRBD2
CDR3nt: TGCGCCAGCAGTTTGGGGGGGTCAGATACGCAGTATTTT
CDR3aa: CASSLGGSDTQYF

v_gene: TRBV3-1/TRBV3-2
abundance: NA
j_gene: TRBJ2-5
d_gene: NA
CDR3nt: TGTGCCAGCAGCCAATTAAGCAGACAAGTTCAAGAGACCCAGTACTTC
CDR3aa: CASSQLSRQVQETQYF

v_gene: TRBV5-4
abundance: NA
j_gene: TRBJ1-4
d_gene: NA
CDR3nt: TGTGCCAGCCACCCGAATAGGGAACATAAAAAACTGTTTTTT
CDR3aa: CASHPNREHKKLFF

v_gene: TRBV10-3
abundance: NA
j_gene: TRBJ1-3
d_gene: TRBD1
CDR3nt: TGTGCCATCAGTGATCCAGGGGGTTCTGGAAACACCATATATTTT
CDR3aa: CAISDPGGSGNTIYF

v_gene: TRBV11-3
abundance: NA
j_gene: TRBJ1-1
d_gene: NA
CDR3nt: TGTGCCAGCAGCTTAGGGGGGAACACTGAAGCTTTCTTT
CDR3aa: CASSLGGNTEAFF

v_gene: TRBV10-3
abundance: NA
j_gene: TRBJ1-2
d_gene: NA
CDR3nt: TGTGCCATCAGCGGGACGCAGGCTAACTATGGCTACACCTTC
CDR3aa: CAISGTQANYGYTF

v_gene: TRBV11-2
abundance: few
j_gene: TRBJ2-1
d_gene: NA
CDR3nt: TGTGCCAGCAGGTCGGGGTATATCTCCTACAATGAGCAGTTCTTC
CDR3aa: CASRSGYISYNEQFF

v_gene: TRBV28
abundance: NA
j_gene: TRBJ1-5
d_gene: NA
CDR3nt: TGTGCCATCCGATGGGGGGAACAGCCCCAGCATTTT
CDR3aa: CAIRWGEQPQHF

v_gene: TRBV2
abundance: NA
j_gene: TRBJ1-2
d_gene: NA
CDR3nt: TGTGCCAGCAGCCGGACTGGCGGCTACACCTTC
CDR3aa: CASSRTGGYTF

v_gene: TRBV3-1/TRBV3-2
abundance: NA
j_gene: TRBJ1-1
d_gene: TRBD1
CDR3nt: TGTGCCAGCAGCCCAACAGGGGGAATCACTGAAGCTTTCTTT
CDR3aa: CASSPTGGITEAFF

v_gene: TRBV2
abundance: NA
j_gene: TRBJ1-5
d_gene: NA
CDR3nt: TGTGCCAGCAGGGACAGCCTCAATCAGCCCCAGCATTTT
CDR3aa: CASRDSLNQPQHF

v_gene: TRBV5-4
abundance: NA
j_gene: TRBJ2-7
d_gene: NA
CDR3nt: TGTGCCAGCAGCTCGCAACAGGGAGCCTACGAGCAGTACTTC
CDR3aa: CASSSQQGAYEQYF

v_gene: TRBV30
abundance: NA
j_gene: TRBJ2-1
d_gene: NA
CDR3nt: TGTGCCTGGAGTGTAGGGTCATCAAAGATAGAGCAGTTCTTC
CDR3aa: CAWSVGSSKIEQFF

v_gene: TRBV21-1
abundance: NA
j_gene: TRBJ1-2
d_gene: NA
CDR3nt: TGTGCCAGCAGCAAAAGAGGGGAAAGCTATGGCTACACCTTC
CDR3aa: CASSKRGESYGYTF

v_gene: TRBV25-1
abundance: NA
j_gene: TRBJ1-3
d_gene: NA
CDR3nt: TGTGCCACCAGTCCACAGGGAAACACCATATATTTT
CDR3aa: CATSPQGNTIYF

v_gene: TRBV7-2
abundance: NA
j_gene: TRBJ1-6
d_gene: TRBD1
CDR3nt: TGTGCCAGCAGCTTAGGACAGGGAGATTATCCCCTCCACTTT
CDR3aa: CASSLGQGDYPLHF

v_gene: TRBV2
abundance: NA
j_gene: TRBJ1-1
d_gene: NA
CDR3nt: TGTGCCAGCAGTGCTTATTGGACCGGAGGGACTGAAGCTTTCTTT
CDR3aa: CASSAYWTGGTEAFF

v_gene: TRBV6-2/TRBV6-3
abundance: NA
j_gene: TRBJ2-2
d_gene: NA
CDR3nt: TGTGCCAGCAGTTACAATCGCGTAAACACCGGGGAGCTGTTTTTT
CDR3aa: CASSYNRVNTGELFF

v_gene: TRBV19
abundance: NA
j_gene: TRBJ1-1
d_gene: TRBD1
CDR3nt: TGTGCCAGTAGTACTTCCTACAGGGGGCGCGAGGAAGACACTGAAGCTTTCTTT
CDR3aa: CASSTSYRGREEDTEAFF

v_gene: TRBV11-2
abundance: NA
j_gene: TRBJ2-7
d_gene: TRBD1
CDR3nt: TGTGCCAGCAGCCCAGGGGGCCGGGACGAGCAGTACTTC
CDR3aa: CASSPGGRDEQYF